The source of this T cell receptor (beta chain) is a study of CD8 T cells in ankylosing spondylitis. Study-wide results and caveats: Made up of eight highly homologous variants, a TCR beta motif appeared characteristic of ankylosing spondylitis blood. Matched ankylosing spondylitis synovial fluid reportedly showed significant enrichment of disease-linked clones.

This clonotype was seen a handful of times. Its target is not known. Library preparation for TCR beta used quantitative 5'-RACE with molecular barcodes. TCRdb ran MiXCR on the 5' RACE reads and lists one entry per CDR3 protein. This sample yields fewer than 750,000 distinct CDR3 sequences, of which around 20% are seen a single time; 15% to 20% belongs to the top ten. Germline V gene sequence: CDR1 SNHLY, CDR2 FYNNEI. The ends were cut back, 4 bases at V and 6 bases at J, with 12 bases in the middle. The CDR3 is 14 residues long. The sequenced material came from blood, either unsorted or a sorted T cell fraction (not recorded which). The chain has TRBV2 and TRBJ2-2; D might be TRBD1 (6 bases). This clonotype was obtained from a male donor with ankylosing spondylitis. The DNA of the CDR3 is TGTGCCAGCAGTGGACAGGATTATTCCGGGGAGCTGTTTTTT. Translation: CASSGQDYSGELFF.